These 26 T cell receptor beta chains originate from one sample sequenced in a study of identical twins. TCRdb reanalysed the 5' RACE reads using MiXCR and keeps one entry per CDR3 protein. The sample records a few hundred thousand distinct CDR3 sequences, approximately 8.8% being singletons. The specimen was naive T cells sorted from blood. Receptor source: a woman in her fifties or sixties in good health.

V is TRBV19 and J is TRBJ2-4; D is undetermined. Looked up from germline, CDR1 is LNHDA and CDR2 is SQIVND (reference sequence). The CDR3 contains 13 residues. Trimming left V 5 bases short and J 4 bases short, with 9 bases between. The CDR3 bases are TGTGCCAGTAGTTTACAGTTTAAAAACATTCAGTACTTC. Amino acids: CASSLQFKNIQYF.

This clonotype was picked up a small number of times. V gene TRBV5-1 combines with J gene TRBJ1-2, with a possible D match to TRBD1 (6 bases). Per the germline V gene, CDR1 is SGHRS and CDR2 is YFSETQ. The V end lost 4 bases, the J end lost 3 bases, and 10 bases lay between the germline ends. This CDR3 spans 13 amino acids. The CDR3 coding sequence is TGCGCCAGCAGCCCTTCAGGGGACTATGGCTACACCTTC. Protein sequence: CASSPSGDYGYTF.

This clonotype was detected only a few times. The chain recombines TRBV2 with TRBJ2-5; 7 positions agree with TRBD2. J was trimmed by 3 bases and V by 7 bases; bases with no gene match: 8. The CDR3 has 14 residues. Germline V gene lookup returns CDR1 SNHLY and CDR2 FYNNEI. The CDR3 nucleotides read TGTGCCAGCAAGAGTGGGACTAACAAAGAGACCCAGTACTTC. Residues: CASKSGTNKETQYF.

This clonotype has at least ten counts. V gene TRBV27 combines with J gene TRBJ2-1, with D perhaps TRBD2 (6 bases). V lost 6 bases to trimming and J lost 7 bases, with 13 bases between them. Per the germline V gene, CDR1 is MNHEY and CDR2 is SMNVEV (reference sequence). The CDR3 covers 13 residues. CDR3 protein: CASSREFVNEQFF. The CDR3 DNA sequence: TGTGCCAGCAGCCGGGAGTTTGTGAATGAGCAGTTCTTC.

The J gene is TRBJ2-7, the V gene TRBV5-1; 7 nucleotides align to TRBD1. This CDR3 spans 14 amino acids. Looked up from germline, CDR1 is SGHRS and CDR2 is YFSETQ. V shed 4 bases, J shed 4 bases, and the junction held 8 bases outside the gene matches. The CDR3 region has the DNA TGCGCCAGCAGCCCCCGGGACAGCAGATACGAGCAGTACGTC. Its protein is CASSPRDSRYEQYV.

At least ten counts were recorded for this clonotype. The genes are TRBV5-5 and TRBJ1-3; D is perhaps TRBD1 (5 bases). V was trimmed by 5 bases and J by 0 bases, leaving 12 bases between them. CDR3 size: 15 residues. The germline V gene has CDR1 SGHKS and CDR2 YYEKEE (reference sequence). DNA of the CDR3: TGTGCCAGCAGTTGGGGGGACCGCTCTGGAAACACCATATATTTT. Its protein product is CASSWGDRSGNTIYF.

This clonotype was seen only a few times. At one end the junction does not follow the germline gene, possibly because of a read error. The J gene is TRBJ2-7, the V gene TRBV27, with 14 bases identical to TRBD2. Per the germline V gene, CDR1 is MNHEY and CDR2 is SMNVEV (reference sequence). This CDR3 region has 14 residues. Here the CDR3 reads CASSPGTSGRGPLF. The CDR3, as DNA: TGTGCCAGCAGCCCCGGGACTAGCGGGAGAGGTCCTTTATTC.

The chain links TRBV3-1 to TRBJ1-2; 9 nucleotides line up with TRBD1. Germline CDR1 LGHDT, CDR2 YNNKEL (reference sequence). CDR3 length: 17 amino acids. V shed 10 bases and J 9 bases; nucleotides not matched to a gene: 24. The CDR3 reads CATGQGRGLATSFSYTF. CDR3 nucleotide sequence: TGTGCCACCGGACAGGGGAGAGGTTTGGCCACAAGCTTCAGCTACACCTTC. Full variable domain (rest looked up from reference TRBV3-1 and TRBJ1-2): DTAVSQTPKYLVTQMGNDKSIKCEQNLGHDTMYWYKQDSKKFLKIMFSYNNKELIINETVPNRFSPKSPDKAHLNLHINSLELGDSAVYFCATGQGRGLATSFSYTFGSGTRLTVV.

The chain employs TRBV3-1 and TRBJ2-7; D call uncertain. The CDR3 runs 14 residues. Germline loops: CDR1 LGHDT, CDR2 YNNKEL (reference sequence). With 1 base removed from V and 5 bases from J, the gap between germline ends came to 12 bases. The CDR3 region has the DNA TGTGCCAGCAGCCAAGGGTCGATGAGAGACGAGCAGTACTTC. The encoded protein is CASSQGSMRDEQYF.

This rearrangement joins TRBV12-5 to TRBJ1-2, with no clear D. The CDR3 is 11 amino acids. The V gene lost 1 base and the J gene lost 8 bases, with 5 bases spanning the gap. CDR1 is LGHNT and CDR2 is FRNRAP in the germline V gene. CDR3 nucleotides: TGTGCTAGTGGTTTGGCGCTCGGCTACACCTTC. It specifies CASGLALGYTF. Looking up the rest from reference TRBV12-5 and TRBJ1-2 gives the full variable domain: DARVTQTPRHKVTEMGQEVTMRCQPILGHNTVFWYRQTMMQGLELLAYFRNRAPLDDSGMPKDRFSAEMPDATLATLKIQPSEPRDSAVYFCASGLALGYTFGSGTRLTVV.

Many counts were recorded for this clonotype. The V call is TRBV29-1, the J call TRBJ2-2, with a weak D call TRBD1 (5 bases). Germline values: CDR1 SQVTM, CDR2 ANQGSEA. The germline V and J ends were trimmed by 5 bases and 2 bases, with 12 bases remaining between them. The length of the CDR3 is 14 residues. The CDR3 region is CSVWGSRNTGELFF. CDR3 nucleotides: TGCAGCGTTTGGGGCAGCCGCAACACCGGGGAGCTGTTTTTT.

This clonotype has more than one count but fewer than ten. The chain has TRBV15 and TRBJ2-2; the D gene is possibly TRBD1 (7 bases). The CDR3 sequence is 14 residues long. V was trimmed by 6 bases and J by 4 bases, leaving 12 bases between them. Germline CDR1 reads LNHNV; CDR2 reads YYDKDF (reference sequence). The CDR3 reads CATRNRGGTGELFF. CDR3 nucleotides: TGTGCCACCAGAAACAGGGGAGGCACCGGGGAGCTGTTTTTT.

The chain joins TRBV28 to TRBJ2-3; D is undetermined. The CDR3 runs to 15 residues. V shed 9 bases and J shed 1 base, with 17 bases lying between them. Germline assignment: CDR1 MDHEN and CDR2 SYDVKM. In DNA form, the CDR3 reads TGTGCCAGTAAAGAGTTCAGGAGTCGCACAGATACGCAGTATTTT. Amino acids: CASKEFRSRTDTQYF.

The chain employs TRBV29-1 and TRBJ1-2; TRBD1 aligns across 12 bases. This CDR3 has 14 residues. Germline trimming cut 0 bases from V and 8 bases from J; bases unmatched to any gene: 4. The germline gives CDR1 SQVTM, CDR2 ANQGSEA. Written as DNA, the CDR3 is TGCAGCGTTGAAGACCGGGACAGGGGGCTCGGCTACACCTTC. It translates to CSVEDRDRGLGYTF.

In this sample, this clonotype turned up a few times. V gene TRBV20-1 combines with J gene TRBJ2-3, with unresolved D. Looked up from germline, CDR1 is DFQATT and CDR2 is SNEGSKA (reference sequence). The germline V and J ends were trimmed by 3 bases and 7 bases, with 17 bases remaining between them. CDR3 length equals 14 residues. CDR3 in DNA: TGCAGTGCTAGGCCCCCTCGGAGCGTGCATACGCAGTATTTT. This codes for CSARPPRSVHTQYF.

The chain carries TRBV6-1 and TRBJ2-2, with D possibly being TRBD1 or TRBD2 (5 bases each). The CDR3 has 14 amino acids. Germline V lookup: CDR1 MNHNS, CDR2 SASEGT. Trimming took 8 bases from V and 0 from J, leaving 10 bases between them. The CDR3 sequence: CASRGSANTGELFF. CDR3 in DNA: TGTGCCAGCCGGGGCAGCGCGAACACCGGGGAGCTGTTTTTT.

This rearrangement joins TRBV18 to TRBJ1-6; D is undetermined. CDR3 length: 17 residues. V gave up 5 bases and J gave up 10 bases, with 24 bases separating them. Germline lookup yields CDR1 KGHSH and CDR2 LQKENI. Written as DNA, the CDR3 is TGTGCCAGCTCATCCTTCCCCGTCAAGGGCGGGGAGTCACCCCTCCACTTT. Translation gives CASSSFPVKGGESPLHF.

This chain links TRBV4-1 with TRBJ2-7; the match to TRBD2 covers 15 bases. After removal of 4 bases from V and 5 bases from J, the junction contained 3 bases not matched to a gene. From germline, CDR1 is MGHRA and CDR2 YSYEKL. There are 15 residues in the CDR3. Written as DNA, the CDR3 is TGCGCCAGCAGCCCTGGGACTAGCGGGAGGCACGAGCAGTACTTC. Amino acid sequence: CASSPGTSGRHEQYF.

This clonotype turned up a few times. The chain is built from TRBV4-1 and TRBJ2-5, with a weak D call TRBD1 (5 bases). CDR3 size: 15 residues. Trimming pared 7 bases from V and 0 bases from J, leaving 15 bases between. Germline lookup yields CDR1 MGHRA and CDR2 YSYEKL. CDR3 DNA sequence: TGCGCCAGCACCCTCGGACATCTCAACCAAGAGACCCAGTACTTC. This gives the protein CASTLGHLNQETQYF.

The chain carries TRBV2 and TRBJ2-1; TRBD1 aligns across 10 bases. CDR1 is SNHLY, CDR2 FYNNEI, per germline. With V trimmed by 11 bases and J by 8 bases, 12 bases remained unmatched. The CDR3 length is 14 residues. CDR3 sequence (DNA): TGTGCCGGCGAGACAGGGGGCTTGCGGTATGAGCAGTTCTTC. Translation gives CAGETGGLRYEQFF.

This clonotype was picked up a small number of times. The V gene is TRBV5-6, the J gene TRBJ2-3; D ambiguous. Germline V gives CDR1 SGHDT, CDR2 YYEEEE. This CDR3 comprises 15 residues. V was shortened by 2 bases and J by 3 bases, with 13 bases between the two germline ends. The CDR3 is CASSFTLLSTDTQYF. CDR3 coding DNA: TGTGCCAGCAGCTTTACTCTGCTCAGTACAGATACGCAGTATTTT. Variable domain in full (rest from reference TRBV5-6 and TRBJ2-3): DAGVTQSPTHLIKTRGQQVTLRCSPKSGHDTVSWYQQALGQGPQFIFQYYEEEERQRGNFPDRFSGHQFPNYSSELNVNALLLGDSALYLCASSFTLLSTDTQYFGPGTRLTVL.

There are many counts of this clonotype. This chain's CDR3 is CASSLEAGMNEQFF. The CDR3 DNA sequence: TGCGCCAGCAGCTTGGAGGCAGGGATGAATGAGCAGTTCTTC. This chain joins TRBV5-1 and TRBJ2-1; possible D gene TRBD1, 5 bases. The CDR3 loop spans 14 amino acids. With 0 bases removed from V and 7 bases from J, the gap between germline ends came to 11 bases. Germline V gene lookup returns CDR1 SGHRS and CDR2 YFSETQ.

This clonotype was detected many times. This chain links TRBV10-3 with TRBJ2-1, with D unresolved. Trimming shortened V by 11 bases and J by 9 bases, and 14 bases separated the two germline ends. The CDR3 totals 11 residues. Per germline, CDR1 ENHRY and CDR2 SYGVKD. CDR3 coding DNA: TGTGCCGCTGCCAAAGGCCGTGAGCAGTTCTTC. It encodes CAAAKGREQFF.

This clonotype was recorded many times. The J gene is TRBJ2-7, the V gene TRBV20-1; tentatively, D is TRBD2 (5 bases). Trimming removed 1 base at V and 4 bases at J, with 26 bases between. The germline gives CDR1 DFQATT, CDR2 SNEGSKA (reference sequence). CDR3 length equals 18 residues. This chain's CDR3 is CSARGFITGAGGMYEQYF. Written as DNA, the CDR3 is TGCAGTGCTAGAGGTTTCATAACGGGCGCGGGCGGAATGTACGAGCAGTACTTC.

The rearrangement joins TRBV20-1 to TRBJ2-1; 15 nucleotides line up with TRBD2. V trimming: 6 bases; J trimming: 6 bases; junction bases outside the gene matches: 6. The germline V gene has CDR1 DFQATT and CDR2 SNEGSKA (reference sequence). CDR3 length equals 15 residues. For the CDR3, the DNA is TGCAGTGCAGACGGACTAGCGGGAGGGTCCAATGAGCAGTTCTTC. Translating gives CSADGLAGGSNEQFF.

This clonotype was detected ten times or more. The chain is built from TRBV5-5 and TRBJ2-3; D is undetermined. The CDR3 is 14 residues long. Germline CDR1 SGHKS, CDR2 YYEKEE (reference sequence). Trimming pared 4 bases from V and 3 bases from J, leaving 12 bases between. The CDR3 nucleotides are TGTGCCAGCAGCCAGATAGCCATTACAGATACGCAGTATTTT. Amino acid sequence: CASSQIAITDTQYF.